A single TCR beta chain is shown here with its context. Its antigen is not identified. Template for every sorted-subset replicate PCR totaled approximately 0.2 ug DNA, 25,000 to 35,000 T cell genomes. Clones were sequenced by immunoSEQ multiplex PCR, and TCRdb holds only the in-frame ones, with some missing. The sample records about 2.1 million clones, roughly 95% being singletons. Naive-designated CD8 cells lacked CD45RO, were positively enriched for CCR7, and omitted terminally differentiated effector memory CD45RA+ cells. All donors were healthy HIV-negative adults lacking recent acute infections or vaccinations. The data derive from a study of shared clonotypes between healthy human individuals. General study results and limits: Clonotypes shared by all four sorted-subset donors had higher generation probabilities than non-shared clonotypes.

Germline loops: CDR1 GTSNPN, CDR2 SVGIG (reference sequence). V dropped 0 bases and J dropped 9; count of bases not matched to a gene: 7. The CDR3 sequence is 15 residues long. Sequenced: naive CD8+ T cells from PBMCs. The V and J genes are TRBV30 and TRBJ2-1; 11 nucleotides line up with TRBD2. The TCR sequence derives from a man in his late teens or twenties in good health. Some clones in this sample may be carry-over from other donors' samples. Here the CDR3 reads CAWSVVAGGISEQFF. For the CDR3, the DNA is TGTGCCTGGAGTGTCGTAGCGGGAGGGATTAGTGAGCAGTTCTTC.